The T cell receptor beta chain described here comes from a study of beta chain features in type 1 diabetes. Study outcomes and limitations: VDJ junctions sequenced from type 1 diabetes patients showed fewer insertions and more deletions. Within each of all four CD4+ subsets, Type 1 diabetes patients had TCRB CDR3s that were moderately but significantly shorter.

Expressed TCRB transcripts were sequenced because the isolated RNA had all been reverse transcribed beforehand. Profiled with immunoSEQ multiplex PCR; TCRdb holds only in-frame clones, not every one. The sample has hundreds of thousands of clones; roughly 16% are singletons. Turning to this clone: Its antigen is as yet unknown.

This CDR3 has 16 amino acids. V trimming: 2 bases; J trimming: 1 base; junction bases outside the gene matches: 7. Germline CDR1 SGHAT, CDR2 FQDESV (reference sequence). The chain couples TRBV11-1 to TRBJ2-7; TRBD1 matches 8 bases. The source material was naive CD4+ T cells from blood. The sequence came from a young woman in good health. In DNA form, the CDR3 reads TGTGCCAGCAGCTTACAGACAGGGGCAAGTTCCTACGAGCAGTACTTC. Translation gives CASSLQTGASSYEQYF.